This T cell receptor beta chain was captured in a study of regulatory T cells in long-lasting Graves disease. Described time point: persistent/refractory GD, antithyroid drugs over 5 years with positive TRAb. PBMCs were the source of the RNA used for TCR sequencing. With iRepertoire HTBI primers and Arm-PCR of CDR3 regions, TCR beta libraries were built. From the multiplex PCR reads, TCRdb called clonotypes with MiXCR, one entry per CDR3 protein. The table shows some 370,000 distinct CDR3 sequences, with approximately 25% occurring only once. Concerning this clonotype itself: Its cognate antigen is unknown.

General observations from the study: Gene preferences differed: TRBV28, TRBJ1-2, TRBJ2-5 in persistent cases. Having few samples may have compromised the accuracy.

The V gene end was trimmed by 0 bases and the J gene end by 3 bases; junction bases not matched to a gene: 3. This CDR3 is 14 amino acids long. In germline, CDR1 is GTSNPN, CDR2 SVGIG (reference sequence). The sample in question was peripheral blood mononuclear cells (PBMCs), obtained when the disease was refractory, from a patient treated with antithyroid drugs. This clonotype originated in a woman aged 40-49 years with Graves disease. The rearrangement links TRBV30 to TRBJ2-7; 9 nucleotides line up with TRBD2. CDR3 sequence (DNA): TGTGCCTGGAGTGTTAGTAGCGGGAGCTACGAGCAGTACTTC. Translation: CAWSVSSGSYEQYF.